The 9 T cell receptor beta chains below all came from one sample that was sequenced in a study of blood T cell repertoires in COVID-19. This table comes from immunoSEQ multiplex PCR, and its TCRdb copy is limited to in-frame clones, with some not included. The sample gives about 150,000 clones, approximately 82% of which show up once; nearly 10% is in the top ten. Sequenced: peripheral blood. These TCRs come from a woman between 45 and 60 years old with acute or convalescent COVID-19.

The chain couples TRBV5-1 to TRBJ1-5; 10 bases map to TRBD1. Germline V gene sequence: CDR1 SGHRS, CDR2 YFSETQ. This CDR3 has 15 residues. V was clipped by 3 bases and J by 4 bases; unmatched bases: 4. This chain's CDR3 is CASSWGQGSNQPQHF. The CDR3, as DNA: TGCGCCAGCAGCTGGGGACAGGGGAGTAATCAGCCCCAGCATTTT.

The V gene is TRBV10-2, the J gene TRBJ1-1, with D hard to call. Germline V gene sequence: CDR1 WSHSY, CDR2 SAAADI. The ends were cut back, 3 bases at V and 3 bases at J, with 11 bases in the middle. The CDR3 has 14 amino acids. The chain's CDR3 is CASSEIGVDTEAFF. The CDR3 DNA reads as TGCGCCAGCAGTGAAATCGGAGTGGACACTGAAGCTTTCTTT.

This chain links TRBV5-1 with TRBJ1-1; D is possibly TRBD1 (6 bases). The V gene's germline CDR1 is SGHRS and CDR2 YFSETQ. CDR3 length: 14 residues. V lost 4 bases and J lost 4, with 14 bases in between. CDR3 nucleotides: TGCGCCAGCAGCCCTTGGGGGCCGGGCACTGAAGCTTTCTTT. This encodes CASSPWGPGTEAFF.

The CDR3 region has the DNA TGTGCCAGCAGGACAGGGTACATGGGGAATGGCTACACCTTC. Its protein is CASRTGYMGNGYTF. The chain combines TRBV28 with TRBJ1-2; 7 bases fit TRBD1. CDR1 MDHEN and CDR2 SYDVKM come from the germline V gene. V was clipped by 6 bases and J by 6 bases; unmatched bases: 10. This CDR3 contains 14 residues.

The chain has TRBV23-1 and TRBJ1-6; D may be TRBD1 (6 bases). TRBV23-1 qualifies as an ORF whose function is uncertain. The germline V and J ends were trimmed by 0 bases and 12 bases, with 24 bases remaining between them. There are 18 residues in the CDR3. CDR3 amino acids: CASSQSPKGSTGLRPLHF. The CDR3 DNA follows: TGCGCCAGCAGTCAATCCCCCAAAGGGTCGACAGGTCTAAGACCCCTCCACTTT.

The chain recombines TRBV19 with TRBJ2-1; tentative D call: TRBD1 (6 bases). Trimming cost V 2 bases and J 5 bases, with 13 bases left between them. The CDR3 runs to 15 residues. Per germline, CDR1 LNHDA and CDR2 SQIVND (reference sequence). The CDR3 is CASSIIAGEHNEQFF. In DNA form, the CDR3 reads TGTGCCAGTAGTATAATAGCAGGGGAACACAATGAGCAGTTCTTC.

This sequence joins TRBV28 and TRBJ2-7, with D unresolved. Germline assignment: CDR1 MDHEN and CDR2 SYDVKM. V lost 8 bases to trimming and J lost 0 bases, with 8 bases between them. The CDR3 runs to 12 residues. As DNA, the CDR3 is TGTGCCAGCGAATCCTACTCCTACGAGCAGTACTTC. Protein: CASESYSYEQYF.

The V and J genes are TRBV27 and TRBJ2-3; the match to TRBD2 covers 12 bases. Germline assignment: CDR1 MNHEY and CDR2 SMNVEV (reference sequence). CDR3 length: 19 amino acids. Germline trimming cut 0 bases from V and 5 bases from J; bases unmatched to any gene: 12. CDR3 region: CASSLSFLAGGSDRDTQYF. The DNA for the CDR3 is TGTGCCAGCAGTTTATCGTTTCTAGCGGGAGGGTCCGATAGAGATACGCAGTATTTT.

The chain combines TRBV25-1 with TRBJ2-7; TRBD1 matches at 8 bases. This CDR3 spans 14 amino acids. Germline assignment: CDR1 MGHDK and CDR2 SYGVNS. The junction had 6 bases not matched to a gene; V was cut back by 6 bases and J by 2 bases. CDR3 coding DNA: TGTGCCAGCAGCAGGGGGCCCACCACCTACGAGCAGTACTTC. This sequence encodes CASSRGPTTYEQYF.